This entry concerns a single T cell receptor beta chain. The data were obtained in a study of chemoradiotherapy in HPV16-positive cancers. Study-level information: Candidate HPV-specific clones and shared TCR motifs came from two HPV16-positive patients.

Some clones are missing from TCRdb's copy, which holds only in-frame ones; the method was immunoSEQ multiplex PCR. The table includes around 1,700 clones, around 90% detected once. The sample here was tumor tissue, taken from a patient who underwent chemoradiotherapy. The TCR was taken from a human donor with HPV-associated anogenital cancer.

CDR3 sequence: CASSLGITGKSGNTIYF. CDR3 nucleotides: TGTGCCAGCAGCTTAGGGATTACAGGGAAGTCCGGAAACACCATATATTTT. J is TRBJ1-3 and V is TRBV11-2; the D gene is possibly TRBD1 (6 bases). Trimming stripped 1 base from V and 4 bases from J, with 17 bases between. Germline CDR1 reads SGHAT; CDR2 reads FQNNGV. This CDR3 contains 17 residues.